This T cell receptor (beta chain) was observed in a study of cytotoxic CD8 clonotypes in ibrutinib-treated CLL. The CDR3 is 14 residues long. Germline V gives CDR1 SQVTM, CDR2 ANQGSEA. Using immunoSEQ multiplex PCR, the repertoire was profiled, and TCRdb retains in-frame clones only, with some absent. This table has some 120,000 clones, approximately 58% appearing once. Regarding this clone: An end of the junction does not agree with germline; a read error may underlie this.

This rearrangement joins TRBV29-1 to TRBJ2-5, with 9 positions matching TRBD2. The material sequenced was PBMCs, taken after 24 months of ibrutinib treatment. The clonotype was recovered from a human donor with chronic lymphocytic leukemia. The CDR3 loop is CSAEAGGPLETQYF. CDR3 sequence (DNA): TGCAGCGCTGAAGCGGGGGGACCCTTAGAGACCCAGTACTTC.